This entry features one T cell receptor beta chain sequence. The antigen is undetermined. This sample stems from a study of blood T cells in healthy people across ages. Primed by a sample-barcoded 5' primer and a J-beta primer mix, a second PCR proceeded for 7 to 11 cycles. Each CDR3 protein is one row after TCRdb ran MiXCR on the 5' RACE reads. This table holds more than 1,400,000 distinct CDR3 sequences, 42% found once. Study-wide results and caveats: Researchers report that TCR beta diversity correlated strongly with naive T cell percentage. Getting older went along with TCR beta diversity per million T cells dropping roughly linearly.

Per-sample yields of isolated PBMCs were at least 6 million. V was shortened by 5 bases and J by 5 bases, with 10 bases between the two germline ends. CDR3 size: 13 residues. Germline values: CDR1 MDHEN, CDR2 SYDVKM. This clonotype was obtained from a woman between 18 and 29 years old in good health. V is TRBV28 and J is TRBJ1-5, with D maybe TRBD1 (5 bases). Sample: blood. The CDR3 nucleotides read TGTGCCAGCAGTACCCGGGACCATCAGCCCCAGCATTTT. Translation gives CASSTRDHQPQHF.